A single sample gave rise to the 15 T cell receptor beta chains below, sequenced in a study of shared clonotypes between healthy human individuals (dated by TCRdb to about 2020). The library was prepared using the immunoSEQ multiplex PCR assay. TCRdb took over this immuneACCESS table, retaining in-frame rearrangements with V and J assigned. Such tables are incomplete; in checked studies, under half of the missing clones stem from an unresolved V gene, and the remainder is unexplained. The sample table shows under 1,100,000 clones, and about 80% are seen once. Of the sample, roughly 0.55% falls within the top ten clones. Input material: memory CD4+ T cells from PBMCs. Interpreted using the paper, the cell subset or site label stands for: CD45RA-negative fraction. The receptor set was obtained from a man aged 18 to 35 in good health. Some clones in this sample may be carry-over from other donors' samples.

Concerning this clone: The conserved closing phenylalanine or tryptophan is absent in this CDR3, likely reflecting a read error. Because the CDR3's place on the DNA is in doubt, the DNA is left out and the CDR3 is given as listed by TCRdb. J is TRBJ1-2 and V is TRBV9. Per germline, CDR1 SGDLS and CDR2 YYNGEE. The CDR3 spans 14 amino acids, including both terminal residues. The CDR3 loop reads CASAQRYSRKTYGY.

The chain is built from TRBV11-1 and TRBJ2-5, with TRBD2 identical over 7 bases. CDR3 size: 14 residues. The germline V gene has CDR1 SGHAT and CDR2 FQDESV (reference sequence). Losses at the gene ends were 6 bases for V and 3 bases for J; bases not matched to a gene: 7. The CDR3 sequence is CASSTNRGEETQYF. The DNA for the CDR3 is TGTGCCAGCAGTACAAATCGGGGGGAAGAGACCCAGTACTTC.

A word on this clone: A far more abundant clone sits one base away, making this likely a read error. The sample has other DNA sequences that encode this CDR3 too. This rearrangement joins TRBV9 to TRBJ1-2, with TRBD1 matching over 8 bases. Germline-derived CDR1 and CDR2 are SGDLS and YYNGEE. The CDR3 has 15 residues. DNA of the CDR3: TGTGCCAGCAGTTTCAGGGGGCGCGGGCCGGGTGGCTACACTTTC. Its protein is CASSFRGRGPGGYTF.

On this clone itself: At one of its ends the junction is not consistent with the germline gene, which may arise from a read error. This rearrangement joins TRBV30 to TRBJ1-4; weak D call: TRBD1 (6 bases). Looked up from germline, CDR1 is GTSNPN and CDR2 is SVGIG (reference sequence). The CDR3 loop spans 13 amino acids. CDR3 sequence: CAWSLPGQFRSLF. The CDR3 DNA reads TGTGCCTGGAGCCTACCTGGACAGTTCCGCTCCCTTTTT.

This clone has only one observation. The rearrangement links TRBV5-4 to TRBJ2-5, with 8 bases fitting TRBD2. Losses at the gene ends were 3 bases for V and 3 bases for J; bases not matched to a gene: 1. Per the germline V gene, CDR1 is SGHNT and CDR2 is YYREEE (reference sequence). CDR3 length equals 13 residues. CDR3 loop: CASSSLAEETQYF. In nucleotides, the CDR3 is TGTGCCAGCAGCTCACTAGCGGAAGAGACCCAGTACTTC.

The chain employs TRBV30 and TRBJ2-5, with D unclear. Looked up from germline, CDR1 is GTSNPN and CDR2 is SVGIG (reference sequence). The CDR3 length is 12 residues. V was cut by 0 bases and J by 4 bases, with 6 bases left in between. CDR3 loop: CAWSVLGETQYF. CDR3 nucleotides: TGTGCCTGGAGTGTATTGGGAGAGACCCAGTACTTC.

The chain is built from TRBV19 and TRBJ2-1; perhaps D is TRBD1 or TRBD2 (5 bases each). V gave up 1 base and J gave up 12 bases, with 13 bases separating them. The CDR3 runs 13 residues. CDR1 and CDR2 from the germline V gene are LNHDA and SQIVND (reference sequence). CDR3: CASSIGQSGVQFF. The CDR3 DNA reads TGTGCCAGTAGTATAGGACAGTCCGGGGTGCAGTTCTTC.

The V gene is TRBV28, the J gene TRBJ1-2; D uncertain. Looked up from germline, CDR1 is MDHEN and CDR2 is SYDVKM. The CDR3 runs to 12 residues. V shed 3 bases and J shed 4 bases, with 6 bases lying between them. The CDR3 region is CASSFGPYGYTF. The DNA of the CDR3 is TGTGCCAGCAGTTTCGGGCCCTATGGCTACACCTTC.

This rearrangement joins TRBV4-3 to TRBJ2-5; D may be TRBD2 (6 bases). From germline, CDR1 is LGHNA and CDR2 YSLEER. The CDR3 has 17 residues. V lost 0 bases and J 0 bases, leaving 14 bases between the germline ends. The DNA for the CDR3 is TGCGCCAGCAGCCAAGATTTCGGCGGGACGTACCAAGAGACCCAGTACTTC. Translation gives CASSQDFGGTYQETQYF.

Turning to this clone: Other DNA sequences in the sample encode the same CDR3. The CDR3 DNA follows: TGTGCCAGCAGTCCCCTAGGGACCGCGAACACCGGGGAGCTGTTTTTT. As protein: CASSPLGTANTGELFF. The chain couples TRBV28 to TRBJ2-2, with D perhaps given as TRBD1 or TRBD2 (5 bases each). CDR1 MDHEN and CDR2 SYDVKM come from the germline V gene. V lost 5 bases and J lost 0, with 13 bases in between. This CDR3 region has 16 residues.

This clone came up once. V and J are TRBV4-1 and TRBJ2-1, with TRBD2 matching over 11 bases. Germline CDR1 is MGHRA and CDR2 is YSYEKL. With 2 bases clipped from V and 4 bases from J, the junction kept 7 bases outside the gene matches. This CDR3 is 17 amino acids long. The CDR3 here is CASSQNRGTSGYNEQFF. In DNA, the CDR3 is TGCGCCAGCAGCCAAAACCGGGGGACTAGCGGATACAATGAGCAGTTCTTC.

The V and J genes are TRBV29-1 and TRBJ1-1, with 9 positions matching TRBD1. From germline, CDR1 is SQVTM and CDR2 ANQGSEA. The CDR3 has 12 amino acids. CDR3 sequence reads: CSSGQGDTEAFF. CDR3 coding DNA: TGCTCCTCGGGACAGGGTGACACTGAAGCTTTCTTT.

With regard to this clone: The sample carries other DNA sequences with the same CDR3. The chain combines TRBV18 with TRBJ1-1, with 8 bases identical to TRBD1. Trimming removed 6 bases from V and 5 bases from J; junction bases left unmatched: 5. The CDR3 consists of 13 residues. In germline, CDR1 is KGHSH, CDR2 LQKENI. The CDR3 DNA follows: TGTGCCAGCTCCCCGGGACAGGTGACTGAAGCTTTCTTT. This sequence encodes CASSPGQVTEAFF.

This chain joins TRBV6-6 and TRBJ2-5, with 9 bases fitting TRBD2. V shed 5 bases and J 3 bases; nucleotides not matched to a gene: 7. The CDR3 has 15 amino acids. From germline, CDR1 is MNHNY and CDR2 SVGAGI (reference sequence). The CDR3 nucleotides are TGTGCCAGCAGTAAGGGACTAGCCTATAAAGAGACCCAGTACTTC. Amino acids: CASSKGLAYKETQYF.

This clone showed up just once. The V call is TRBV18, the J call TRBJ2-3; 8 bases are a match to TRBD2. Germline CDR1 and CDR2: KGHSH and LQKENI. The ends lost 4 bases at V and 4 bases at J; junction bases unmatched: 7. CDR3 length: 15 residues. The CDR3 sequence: CASSHGTRGADTQYF. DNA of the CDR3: TGTGCCAGCTCACACGGGACTAGAGGGGCAGATACGCAGTATTTT.